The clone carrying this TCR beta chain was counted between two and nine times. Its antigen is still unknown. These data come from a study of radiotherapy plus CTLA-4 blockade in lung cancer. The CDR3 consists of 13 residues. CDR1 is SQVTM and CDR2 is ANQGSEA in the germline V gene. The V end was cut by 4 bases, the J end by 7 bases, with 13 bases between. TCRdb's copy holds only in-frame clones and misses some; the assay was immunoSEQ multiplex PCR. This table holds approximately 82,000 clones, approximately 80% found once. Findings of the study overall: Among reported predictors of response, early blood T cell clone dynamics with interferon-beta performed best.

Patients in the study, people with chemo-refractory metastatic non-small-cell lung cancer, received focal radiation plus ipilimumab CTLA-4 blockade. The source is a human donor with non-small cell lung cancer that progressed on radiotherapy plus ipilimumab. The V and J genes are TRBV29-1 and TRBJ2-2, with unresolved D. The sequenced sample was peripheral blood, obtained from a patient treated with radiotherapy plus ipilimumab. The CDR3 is CSVVMGLNGELFF. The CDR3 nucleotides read TGCAGCGTTGTCATGGGGTTGAACGGGGAGCTGTTTTTT.